The 18 T cell receptor beta chains presented below share a single source sample, sequenced in a study of T-cell memory formation after mild COVID-19 (dated by TCRdb to the early 2020s). The library was built by means of 5' RACE. The data were produced on an Illumina NovaSeq 6000. In-frame beta chains were kept once TCRdb had trimmed the public reads at Q25 with fastp and called clones with MiXCR. Each record represents a unique CDR3 protein, reported with the most common genes and DNA among its rows. This sample comprises hundreds of thousands of distinct CDR3 sequences, around 19% of them detected only once. The biggest ten clones account for about 21% of the sample. Input material: PBMCs or a T cell subset sorted from them (not recorded which). These receptors all come from a man between 18 and 29 years old who had mild COVID-19 (a few samples of this study predate the infection). The sample titles of this study are shuffled in the database, so cell type and time point are left out; the donor was told from shared clones.

This clonotype was seen a handful of times. V and J are TRBV5-6 and TRBJ1-1; no firm D call. The V gene's germline CDR1 is SGHDT and CDR2 YYEEEE. There are 14 residues in the CDR3. V lost 4 bases and J 5 bases, leaving 15 bases between the germline ends. The CDR3, as DNA: TGTGCCAGCAGCCTTGCGGGGATGGAAACTGAAGCTTTCTTT. This encodes CASSLAGMETEAFF.

The chain uses TRBV20-1 and TRBJ2-7; a possible D gene is TRBD1 (6 bases). V lost 2 bases to trimming and J lost 9 bases, with 11 bases between them. The CDR3 consists of 11 residues. Per the germline V gene, CDR1 is DFQATT and CDR2 is SNEGSKA (reference sequence). This CDR3 reads CSARLVTGQYF. The CDR3 coding sequence is TGCAGTGCTAGATTGGTGACAGGGCAGTACTTC.

This CDR3 is CAWRMALDGYTF. The CDR3 DNA reads TGTGCCTGGAGGATGGCGTTGGATGGCTACACCTTC. The chain has TRBV30 and TRBJ1-2; D unresolved. Germline V gene lookup returns CDR1 GTSNPN and CDR2 SVGIG (reference sequence). The V end lost 3 bases, the J end lost 6 bases, and 11 bases lay between the germline ends. This CDR3 is 12 amino acids long.

The V call is TRBV7-3, the J call TRBJ2-3; 11 bases line up with TRBD2. Per germline, CDR1 SGHTA and CDR2 FQGTGA. The CDR3 consists of 15 residues. The ends lost 5 bases at V and 8 bases at J; junction bases unmatched: 9. The CDR3 DNA sequence: TGTGCCAGCAGCCCGTGGACTAGCGGGCATGGTACGCAGTATTTT. This gives the protein CASSPWTSGHGTQYF.

Only one count was recorded for this clonotype. The chain has TRBV5-5 and TRBJ1-1; D gene uncertain. Per the germline V gene, CDR1 is SGHKS and CDR2 is YYEKEE (reference sequence). V dropped 5 bases and J dropped 4 bases, with 15 bases sitting between them. CDR3 length: 14 amino acids. The chain's CDR3 is CASRDGLASTEAFF. The DNA for the CDR3 is TGTGCCAGCAGGGACGGCCTGGCGAGCACTGAAGCTTTCTTT.

In its sample, this clonotype was seen a few times. The V call is TRBV5-1, the J call TRBJ2-3; 8 bases are shared with TRBD2. Trimming removed 7 bases from V and 6 bases from J; junction bases left unmatched: 13. The CDR3 is 15 amino acids. Germline V gene lookup returns CDR1 SGHRS and CDR2 YFSETQ. CDR3 DNA: TGCGCCAGCGGCCGGGAGGGGGTTCCCTCCGATACGCAGTATTTT. It codes for CASGREGVPSDTQYF.

The chain links TRBV29-1 to TRBJ2-5; 10 positions match TRBD2. The CDR3 contains 16 residues. Germline-derived CDR1 and CDR2 are SQVTM and ANQGSEA. With V trimmed by 4 bases and J by 5 bases, 13 bases remained unmatched. For the CDR3, the DNA is TGCAGCGTTGCCCAAACTTCTAGCGGGGGAATTGAGACCCAGTACTTC. It encodes CSVAQTSSGGIETQYF.

This clonotype occurred many times. The J gene is TRBJ2-7, the V gene TRBV18; D may be TRBD1 (5 bases). Germline V lookup: CDR1 KGHSH, CDR2 LQKENI. The ends were cut back, 4 bases at V and 3 bases at J, with 10 bases in the middle. This CDR3 contains 13 residues. The CDR3 is CASSQGRDYEQYV. DNA of the CDR3: TGTGCCAGCTCACAGGGCAGGGACTACGAGCAGTACGTC.

The rearrangement uses TRBV29-1 and TRBJ1-1, with D possibly being TRBD1 (6 bases). The CDR3 covers 13 residues. Deletions cut 1 base from V and 1 base from J, with 7 bases between. Germline-derived CDR1 and CDR2 are SQVTM and ANQGSEA. The CDR3 sequence: CSVEGQENTEAFF. DNA of the CDR3: TGCAGCGTTGAAGGACAGGAGAACACTGAAGCTTTCTTT.

This clonotype has only a few counts. The V and J genes are TRBV7-2 and TRBJ2-3, with a possible D match to TRBD2 (5 bases). Germline assignment: CDR1 SGHTA and CDR2 FQGNSA. The germline V and J ends were trimmed by 0 bases and 1 base, with 11 bases remaining between them. The CDR3 extends over 16 amino acids. This chain's CDR3 is CASSLASSWGTDTQYF. The CDR3 DNA sequence: TGTGCCAGCAGCTTAGCGTCTAGCTGGGGCACAGATACGCAGTATTTT.

The genes are TRBV20-1 and TRBJ2-6; 10 bases line up with TRBD1. CDR1 is DFQATT and CDR2 is SNEGSKA in the germline V gene (reference sequence). V dropped 0 bases and J dropped 1; count of bases not matched to a gene: 6. This CDR3 is built from 18 residues. The CDR3 region has the DNA TGCAGTGCTAGAGATGTGACAGGGGGCAGATCTGGGGCCAACGTCCTGACTTTC. It specifies CSARDVTGGRSGANVLTF.

V gene TRBV7-9 combines with J gene TRBJ2-7, with D perhaps matching TRBD1 (6 bases). The CDR3 runs to 12 residues. Germline V lookup: CDR1 SEHNR, CDR2 FQNEAQ (reference sequence). Trimming cost V 5 bases and J 7 bases, with 12 bases left between them. The chain's CDR3 is CASSTTGWEQYV. As DNA, the CDR3 is TGTGCCAGCAGCACCACAGGGTGGGAGCAGTACGTC.

The CDR3 DNA is TGCAGTGCTAGAGATCTGCCTAGCGGGCATCAAGAGACCCAGTACTTC. Its translation is CSARDLPSGHQETQYF. V is TRBV20-1 and J is TRBJ2-5, with TRBD2 matching over 8 bases. V dropped 0 bases and J dropped 2; count of bases not matched to a gene: 8. There are 16 residues in the CDR3. Per the germline V gene, CDR1 is DFQATT and CDR2 is SNEGSKA (reference sequence).

This clonotype appeared a few times. J is TRBJ2-3 and V is TRBV24-1; the D gene is possibly TRBD1 (6 bases). The CDR3 consists of 15 residues. Deletions cut 7 bases from V and 1 base from J, with 14 bases between. Looked up from germline, CDR1 is KGHDR and CDR2 is SFDVKD. The DNA for the CDR3 is TGTGCCACCAGGCCGGGACACTGGGGCACAGATACGCAGTATTTT. Translation gives CATRPGHWGTDTQYF.

The V and J genes are TRBV11-2 and TRBJ1-1; TRBD1 might be the D (6 bases). The ends were cut back, 2 bases at V and 1 base at J, with 14 bases in the middle. Germline V gives CDR1 SGHAT, CDR2 FQNNGV. This CDR3 has 16 amino acids. This CDR3 reads CASSLTPGTPNTEAFF. In nucleotides, the CDR3 is TGTGCCAGCAGCTTAACCCCCGGGACACCGAACACTGAAGCTTTCTTT.

This clonotype was seen a handful of times. The chain is built from TRBV3-1 and TRBJ2-6; D is undetermined. V was clipped by 8 bases and J by 2 bases, with 10 bases between them. CDR3 length equals 14 residues. The germline CDR1 and CDR2 sequences are LGHDT and YNNKEL (reference sequence). The CDR3 region is CASSHLAGANVLTF. As DNA, the CDR3 is TGTGCCAGCTCTCACCTCGCTGGGGCCAACGTCCTGACTTTC.

In this sample, this clonotype turned up a few times. The chain has TRBV20-1 and TRBJ1-5, with D uncertain. Trimming cost V 6 bases and J 2 bases, with 17 bases left between them. The CDR3 has 15 amino acids. Germline CDR1 and CDR2: DFQATT and SNEGSKA (reference sequence). CDR3 region: CSAPHDPYGNQPQHF. The DNA for the CDR3 is TGCAGTGCCCCACATGACCCGTACGGCAATCAGCCCCAGCATTTT.

This sequence joins TRBV10-3 and TRBJ2-7; possible D gene TRBD2, 6 bases. From germline, CDR1 is ENHRY and CDR2 SYGVKD. Trimming left V 6 bases short and J 3 bases short, with 12 bases between. CDR3 length: 13 residues. In DNA form, the CDR3 reads TGTGCCATCAGCTTCGGGGGAAGCTACGAGCAGTACGTC. Amino acids: CAISFGGSYEQYV.